This passage covers 17 T cell receptor beta chains from one sample sequenced in a study of T-cell memory formation after mild COVID-19 (dated by TCRdb to the early 2020s). Libraries came from 5' RACE. TCRdb records Illumina NovaSeq 6000 as the sequencer. Through fastp at Q25 and MiXCR, TCRdb rebuilt clones from the public reads, retaining in-frame beta chains. CDR3 protein duplicates are merged, each entry listing the most common genes and DNA. The sample table shows more than 450,000 distinct CDR3 sequences, and about a sixth are seen once. The ten largest clones add up to around 12% of the sample. Sequencing input: PBMCs or a T cell subset sorted from them (not recorded which). The receptor set was obtained from an adult woman who had mild COVID-19 (a few samples of this study predate the infection). The sample titles of this study are shuffled in the database, so cell type and time point are left out; the donor was told from shared clones.

This chain connects TRBV25-1 to TRBJ2-2; TRBD1 aligns across 10 bases. CDR1 and CDR2 from the germline V gene are MGHDK and SYGVNS. The CDR3 is made up of 17 amino acids. After removal of 4 bases from V and 4 bases from J, the junction contained 9 bases not matched to a gene. Here the CDR3 reads CASSGSRGQGTTGELFF. The CDR3 bases are TGTGCCAGCAGTGGGAGTCGGGGACAGGGGACCACCGGGGAGCTGTTTTTT.

The V call is TRBV5-5, the J call TRBJ2-3; 15 bases align to TRBD2. With V trimmed by 4 bases and J by 3 bases, 3 bases remained unmatched. Germline values: CDR1 SGHKS, CDR2 YYEKEE (reference sequence). This CDR3 spans 16 amino acids. This CDR3 is CASSRGTSGGTDTQYF. Here the CDR3 DNA reads TGTGCCAGCAGCCGCGGGACTAGCGGGGGGACAGATACGCAGTATTTT.

The genes are TRBV9 and TRBJ2-3, with 11 bases identical to TRBD2. CDR1 and CDR2 (germline): SGDLS, YYNGEE. V lost 4 bases, J lost 2 bases, and 3 bases stayed unmatched. This CDR3 spans 15 amino acids. CDR3 DNA: TGTGCCAGCAGCCGTAGCGGGGGGGCCACAGATACGCAGTATTTT. Its protein is CASSRSGGATDTQYF.

This clonotype showed up just a few times. This rearrangement joins TRBV20-1 to TRBJ2-2; D remains ambiguous. CDR1 DFQATT and CDR2 SNEGSKA come from the germline V gene (reference sequence). Trimming stripped 1 base from V and 3 bases from J, with 18 bases between. The CDR3 consists of 17 residues. The DNA of the CDR3 is TGCAGTGCTAGAGGGCCAGACCGATGGGGTGACACCGGGGAGCTGTTTTTT. Translating it yields CSARGPDRWGDTGELFF.

This clonotype has just a few counts. This chain connects TRBV29-1 to TRBJ2-2; 9 bases align to TRBD2. Germline V lookup: CDR1 SQVTM, CDR2 ANQGSEA. Trimming took 1 base from V and 0 from J; bases not matched to a gene: 6. This CDR3 is 17 amino acids long. The CDR3 loop reads CSVEGVAGVANTGELFF. The CDR3 nucleotides are TGCAGCGTTGAAGGGGTAGCGGGGGTGGCGAACACCGGGGAGCTGTTTTTT.

Only a few counts were recorded for this clonotype. This rearrangement joins TRBV7-8 to TRBJ2-1; the match to TRBD2 covers 10 bases. Germline loops: CDR1 SGHVS, CDR2 FQNEAQ. J was trimmed by 9 bases and V by 5 bases; bases with no gene match: 10. The CDR3 sequence is 15 residues long. This CDR3 reads CASSLTGLADGEQFF. CDR3 in DNA: TGTGCCAGCAGCCTCACAGGACTAGCGGATGGTGAGCAGTTCTTC.

The table lists this clonotype with a few counts. The J gene is TRBJ2-7, the V gene TRBV7-9, with 7 bases lining up with TRBD1. Germline assignment: CDR1 SEHNR and CDR2 FQNEAQ (reference sequence). The CDR3 is 13 amino acids. V was clipped by 2 bases and J by 5 bases; unmatched bases: 3. CDR3 sequence: CASSLSGQDEQYF. CDR3 coding DNA: TGTGCCAGCAGCTTATCCGGACAGGACGAGCAGTACTTC.

This clonotype was counted only a few times. This sequence joins TRBV9 and TRBJ2-2, with D uncertain. The V gene lost 0 bases and the J gene lost 0 bases, with 3 bases spanning the gap. The germline V gene has CDR1 SGDLS and CDR2 YYNGEE. The CDR3 totals 14 residues. CDR3 coding DNA: TGTGCCAGCAGCGTAGGGGCGAACACCGGGGAGCTGTTTTTT. Its protein product is CASSVGANTGELFF.

This sequence joins TRBV9 and TRBJ2-2; 7 bases are shared with TRBD2. The CDR3 extends over 16 amino acids. CDR1 is SGDLS, CDR2 YYNGEE, per germline. J gave up 5 bases and V 0 bases, and 7 bases lay outside the gene matches. CDR3 in DNA: TGTGCCAGCAGCGTAGGTTCGAGCGGGGCAACCGGGGAGCTGTTTTTT. Translated, it gives CASSVGSSGATGELFF.

V is TRBV6-5 and J is TRBJ2-5; 11 bases line up with TRBD2. Trimming cost V 5 bases and J 10 bases; bases outside gene matches: 15. Per the germline V gene, CDR1 is MNHEY and CDR2 is SVGAGI. This CDR3 has 16 amino acids. CDR3 sequence (DNA): TGTGCCAGCAGTCCATCAGGGCTAGCGGGAGGCCAGTTCCAGTACTTC. This sequence encodes CASSPSGLAGGQFQYF.

The chain recombines TRBV20-1 with TRBJ2-7, with D unresolved. In germline, CDR1 is DFQATT, CDR2 SNEGSKA (reference sequence). The ends were cut back, 5 bases at V and 5 bases at J, with 13 bases in the middle. The CDR3 sequence is 12 residues long. The CDR3 nucleotides read TGCAGTGCTGGCCATGGGTTGAACGAGCAGTACTTC. It encodes CSAGHGLNEQYF.

This clonotype was seen a few times. This chain joins TRBV4-2 and TRBJ1-1; weak D call: TRBD1 (5 bases). Trimming took off 3 bases at V and 0 bases at J, with 11 bases between the two ends. The CDR3 is made up of 15 amino acids. CDR1 LGHNA and CDR2 YNFKEQ come from the germline V gene. The CDR3 protein is CASSQQGGMNTEAFF. As DNA, the CDR3 is TGTGCCAGCAGCCAGCAGGGCGGAATGAACACTGAAGCTTTCTTT.

This clonotype was detected a few times. This rearrangement joins TRBV9 to TRBJ2-1, with 7 bases that match TRBD2. Germline assignment: CDR1 SGDLS and CDR2 YYNGEE. V shed 3 bases and J 1 base; nucleotides not matched to a gene: 16. The CDR3 runs 19 residues. The CDR3 protein is CASSASQTSFARSYNEQFF. In nucleotides, the CDR3 is TGTGCCAGCAGCGCGAGCCAGACTAGCTTCGCCAGATCCTACAATGAGCAGTTCTTC.

This clonotype was detected a few times. CDR3 sequence (DNA): TGCGCCAGCAGCTGGACGACGGGACAGGCTACCTACGAGCAGTACTTC. Its translation is CASSWTTGQATYEQYF. The rearrangement uses TRBV5-1 and TRBJ2-7; 8 positions agree with TRBD1. This CDR3 is 16 amino acids long. Germline CDR1 and CDR2: SGHRS and YFSETQ. J gave up 2 bases and V 3 bases, and 10 bases lay outside the gene matches.

The chain links TRBV9 to TRBJ1-1; the D gene is possibly TRBD1 (5 bases). This CDR3 region has 15 residues. Germline V gene data show CDR1 as SGDLS and CDR2 as YYNGEE. The V end lost 3 bases, the J end lost 2 bases, and 14 bases lay between the germline ends. CDR3 in amino acids: CASSAGHSANTEAFF. The CDR3 DNA follows: TGTGCCAGCAGCGCCGGACACTCCGCCAACACTGAAGCTTTCTTT. Full variable domain (outside the CDR3, taken from reference TRBV9 and TRBJ1-1): DSGVTQTPKHLITATGQRVTLRCSPRSGDLSVYWYQQSLDQGLQFLIQYYNGEERAKGNILERFSAQQFPDLHSELNLSSLELGDSALYFCASSAGHSANTEAFFGQGTRLTVV.

DNA of the CDR3: TGTGCCAGCAGAGGACTAGCGGGGACCTACGAGCAGTACTTC. This sequence encodes CASRGLAGTYEQYF. The rearrangement links TRBV2 to TRBJ2-7; 12 positions agree with TRBD2. The CDR3 runs to 14 residues. Germline-derived CDR1 and CDR2 are SNHLY and FYNNEI. After removal of 6 bases from V and 2 bases from J, the junction contained 2 bases not matched to a gene.

Only one count was recorded for this clonotype. The chain combines TRBV12-3 or TRBV12-4 with TRBJ1-6, with TRBD1 as a possible D gene (6 bases). The CDR3 consists of 14 residues. Trimming removed 3 bases from V and 9 bases from J, with 12 bases in between. DNA of the CDR3: TGTGCCAGCAGTTTGGGGAGGGGGATTTCACCCCTCCACTTT. It translates to CASSLGRGISPLHF.